Each of the 10 T cell receptor beta chains below was sequenced from the same sample in a study of cytomegalovirus exposure and HLA in healthy donors. The PCR employed 60 Vbeta primers together with 13 Jbeta primers. Measured with immunoSEQ multiplex PCR; TCRdb has only the in-frame clones, and not every one. The data contain about 180,000 clones, more than 60% of them singletons. Material: PBMCs. These receptors were collected from a man younger than 30 in good health and CMV-seronegative.

The chain has TRBV29-1 and TRBJ1-1; 7 nucleotides match TRBD1. The CDR3 runs 13 residues. Germline trimming cut 4 bases from V and 4 bases from J; bases unmatched to any gene: 6. Per germline, CDR1 SQVTM and CDR2 ANQGSEA. CDR3 nucleotides: TGCAGCGTTGTATGGCCAGGGGGCACTGAAGCTTTCTTT. Translating it yields CSVVWPGGTEAFF.

This clone has just a few counts. CDR3 nucleotides: TGTGCCAGCAGCTTAATGAGCAGGGCTTACGGCTACACCTTC. As protein: CASSLMSRAYGYTF. The rearrangement uses TRBV7-9 and TRBJ1-2, with TRBD1 as a possible D gene (5 bases). Germline lookup yields CDR1 SEHNR and CDR2 FQNEAQ (reference sequence). CDR3 size: 14 residues. V was trimmed by 2 bases and J by 8 bases, leaving 15 bases between them.

This clone was recorded only once. The J gene is TRBJ2-7, the V gene TRBV28; D is unresolved. The germline V gene encodes CDR1 MDHEN and CDR2 SYDVKM. The CDR3 is made up of 15 amino acids. Trimming took 2 bases from V and 3 from J, leaving 14 bases between them. CDR3 region: CASSLGLGVVYEQYF. CDR3 in DNA: TGTGCCAGCAGTTTAGGGTTGGGCGTTGTCTACGAGCAGTACTTC.

The chain links TRBV6-6 to TRBJ1-5; possibly TRBD1 for D (5 bases). The CDR3 totals 15 residues. The germline V and J ends were trimmed by 5 bases and 7 bases, with 18 bases remaining between them. From germline, CDR1 is MNHNY and CDR2 SVGAGI (reference sequence). The CDR3 sequence is CASSNTGSPRQPQHF. The CDR3 bases are TGTGCCAGCAGTAACACAGGCTCCCCCCGCCAGCCCCAGCATTTT.

This rearrangement joins TRBV25-1 to TRBJ1-6; D remains unclear. Germline V gene data show CDR1 as MGHDK and CDR2 as SYGVNS. V was shortened by 7 bases and J by 4 bases, with 11 bases between the two germline ends. This CDR3 comprises 14 residues. The CDR3 bases are TGTGCCAGCAAGCGGGCGTCATATAATTCACCCCTCCACTTT. This sequence encodes CASKRASYNSPLHF. Full variable domain (rest looked up from reference TRBV25-1 and TRBJ1-6): EADIYQTPRYLVIGTGKKITLECSQTMGHDKMYWYQQDPGMELHLIHYSYGVNSTEKGDLSSESTVSRIRTEHFPLTLESARPSHTSQYLCASKRASYNSPLHFGNGTRLTVT.

V usage is TRBV13 and J usage is TRBJ1-1, with no clear D. The V end was cut by 6 bases, the J end by 4 bases, with 12 bases between. The germline V gene has CDR1 PRHDT and CDR2 FYEKMQ (reference sequence). The CDR3 sequence is 13 residues long. The CDR3 spells CASRRTRGTEAFF. The CDR3 nucleotides are TGTGCCAGCAGGAGGACTCGGGGCACTGAAGCTTTCTTT.

The count of this clone is one. The chain uses TRBV30 and TRBJ2-5; D perhaps matches TRBD2 (6 bases). Germline CDR1 is GTSNPN and CDR2 is SVGIG (reference sequence). V lost 4 bases to trimming and J lost 3 bases, with 18 bases between them. CDR3 length equals 15 residues. Here the CDR3 DNA reads TGTGCCTGGAACACCTATGGCGGGGCCAAAGAGACCCAGTACTTC. Protein product: CAWNTYGGAKETQYF.

This clone was observed a single time. The V gene is TRBV21-1, the J gene TRBJ1-3; TRBD1, the table's D call, was not compared with the DNA. TRBV21-1 is recorded as a pseudogene. CDR3 length: 16 residues. The CDR3: CASSFPPVTSGNTIYF. CDR3 nucleotide sequence: TGTGCCAGCAGCTTCCCCCCAGTTACATCTGGAAACACCATATATTTT.

V gene TRBV11-3 combines with J gene TRBJ2-1, with TRBD1 as a possible D gene (5 bases). The germline V gene encodes CDR1 SGHNT and CDR2 YENEEA. V was cut by 1 base and J by 0 bases, with 10 bases left in between. The CDR3 consists of 16 residues. For the CDR3, the DNA is TGTGCCAGCAGCTTAGCCCACAGGAGCTCCTACAATGAGCAGTTCTTC. Its protein is CASSLAHRSSYNEQFF.

The V and J genes are TRBV2 and TRBJ2-4; no definite D call. Trimming removed 3 bases at V and 0 bases at J, with 3 bases between. The CDR3 is 13 amino acids. Germline V gene sequence: CDR1 SNHLY, CDR2 FYNNEI. The CDR3 loop is CASSDIAKNIQYF. Here the CDR3 DNA reads TGTGCCAGCAGTGACATAGCCAAAAACATTCAGTACTTC. Looking up the rest from reference TRBV2 and TRBJ2-4 gives the full variable domain: EPEVTQTPSHQVTQMGQEVILRCVPISNHLYFYWYRQILGQKVEFLVSFYNNEISEKSEIFDDQFSVERPDGSNFTLKIRSTKLEDSAMYFCASSDIAKNIQYFGAGTRLSVL.